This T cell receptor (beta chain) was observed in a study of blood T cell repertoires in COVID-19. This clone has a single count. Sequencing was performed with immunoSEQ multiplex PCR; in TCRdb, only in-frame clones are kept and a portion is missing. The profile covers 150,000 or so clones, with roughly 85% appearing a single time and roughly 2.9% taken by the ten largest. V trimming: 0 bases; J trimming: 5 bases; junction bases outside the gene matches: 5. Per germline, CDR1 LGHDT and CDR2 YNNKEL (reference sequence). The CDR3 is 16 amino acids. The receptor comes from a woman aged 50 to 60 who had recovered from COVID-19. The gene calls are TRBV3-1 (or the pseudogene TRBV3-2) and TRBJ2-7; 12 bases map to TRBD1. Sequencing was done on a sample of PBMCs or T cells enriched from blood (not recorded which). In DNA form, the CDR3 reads TGTGCCAGCAGCCAAGACTCCGGGACAGGGGGCCACGAGCAGTACTTC. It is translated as CASSQDSGTGGHEQYF.